These 26 T cell receptor beta chains were all obtained from the same sample, sequenced in a study of blood T cell repertoires in COVID-19. The protocol was immunoSEQ multiplex PCR, while the TCRdb copy is restricted to in-frame clones and leaves out a portion. The data show under 200,000 clones, about 85% seen once. The sequenced material came from peripheral blood. The receptor source for this set is an elderly woman with acute or convalescent COVID-19.

The chain is built from TRBV18 and TRBJ2-7; maybe TRBD2 (5 bases). This CDR3 is built from 13 residues. CDR1 KGHSH and CDR2 LQKENI come from the germline V gene. Between the trimmed V and J ends, which lost 6 bases and 3 bases, there was a span of 12 bases. The CDR3 DNA reads TGTGCCAGCTCGCGGACCGAGGGCTACGAGCAGTACTTC. Protein product: CASSRTEGYEQYF.

The J gene is TRBJ2-7, the V gene TRBV10-3; 13 nucleotides agree with TRBD2. The CDR3 length is 18 residues. V lost 7 bases to trimming and J lost 7 bases; unmatched junction nucleotides: 19. From germline, CDR1 is ENHRY and CDR2 SYGVKD. The CDR3 sequence: CAITPTGILAGGPREQYF. CDR3 sequence (DNA): TGTGCCATCACCCCGACAGGGATACTAGCGGGAGGGCCAAGGGAGCAGTACTTC.

The chain recombines TRBV9 with TRBJ1-3; 9 bases align to TRBD1. The V and J ends lost 2 bases and 4 bases, in that order; junction bases with no gene match: 10. Germline V gene data show CDR1 as SGDLS and CDR2 as YYNGEE. This CDR3 is 17 amino acids long. The CDR3 bases are TGTGCCAGCAGCGTGGGATCTGGACAGGGGTCAGGAAACACCATATATTTT. This gives the protein CASSVGSGQGSGNTIYF.

The V gene is TRBV7-9, the J gene TRBJ1-4; D may be TRBD1 (6 bases). Per germline, CDR1 SEHNR and CDR2 FQNEAQ (reference sequence). CDR3 length: 15 amino acids. V was shortened by 5 bases and J by 8 bases, with 18 bases between the two germline ends. CDR3 in amino acids: CASSRKQPQGEKLFF. Here the CDR3 DNA reads TGTGCCAGCAGCCGAAAACAGCCTCAGGGGGAAAAACTGTTTTTT.

The V and J genes are TRBV4-1 and TRBJ2-2; 8 bases map to TRBD1. This CDR3 region has 16 residues. Germline V gene data show CDR1 as MGHRA and CDR2 as YSYEKL. V was pared by 4 bases and J by 4 bases, with 8 bases of the junction left unmatched. The CDR3 bases are TGCGCCAGCAGCCGTCAGGGGGCCACCTTCACCGGGGAGCTGTTTTTT. This sequence encodes CASSRQGATFTGELFF.

This chain uses TRBV7-9 with TRBJ2-3, with 11 positions matching TRBD2. The V and J ends lost 5 bases and 2 bases, in that order; junction bases with no gene match: 6. The CDR3 has 16 residues. Germline V gene lookup returns CDR1 SEHNR and CDR2 FQNEAQ (reference sequence). The CDR3: CASSPGTSGYTDTQYF. In DNA form, the CDR3 reads TGTGCCAGCAGCCCCGGGACTAGCGGTTACACAGATACGCAGTATTTT.

The gene calls are TRBV10-3 and TRBJ2-6, with D unclear. V lost 6 bases to trimming and J lost 0 bases, with 6 bases between them. Germline V lookup: CDR1 ENHRY, CDR2 SYGVKD. The length of the CDR3 is 14 residues. CDR3: CAIRQYSGANVLTF. The CDR3 DNA is TGTGCCATCAGGCAGTACTCTGGGGCCAACGTCCTGACTTTC.

This clone was seen a few times. The V and J genes are TRBV5-4 and TRBJ1-5; TRBD1 might be the D (5 bases). This CDR3 spans 14 amino acids. Between the trimmed V and J ends, which lost 0 bases and 7 bases, there was a span of 11 bases. Germline-derived CDR1 and CDR2 are SGHNT and YYREEE (reference sequence). CDR3: CASSLGGLGQPQHF. The CDR3 DNA reads TGTGCCAGCAGCTTGGGGGGCCTGGGGCAGCCCCAGCATTTT.

The rearrangement joins TRBV18 to TRBJ1-1; the D gene is possibly TRBD1 (5 bases). CDR3 length: 15 amino acids. Between the trimmed V and J ends, which lost 4 bases and 1 base, there was a span of 13 bases. CDR1 is KGHSH and CDR2 is LQKENI in the germline V gene. The CDR3 DNA sequence: TGTGCCAGCTCACTTGGCCTCACAGGGAACACTGAAGCTTTCTTT. Amino acid sequence: CASSLGLTGNTEAFF.

The chain carries TRBV11-2 and TRBJ2-7; D is ambiguous. Germline-derived CDR1 and CDR2 are SGHAT and FQNNGV. The ends were cut back, 5 bases at V and 9 bases at J, with 20 bases in the middle. The CDR3 is 14 residues long. CDR3 DNA: TGTGCCAGCAGCCTGGGCCCTGCTGTCGTGCTGCAGTACTTC. This gives the protein CASSLGPAVVLQYF.

This rearrangement joins TRBV5-1 to TRBJ1-1; 10 positions match TRBD1. V dropped 2 bases and J dropped 4; count of bases not matched to a gene: 11. Germline V gene data show CDR1 as SGHRS and CDR2 as YFSETQ. The CDR3 covers 17 residues. The CDR3 DNA is TGCGCCAGCAGCTTAGTATCTGGCTGGACAGGGGGCACTGAAGCTTTCTTT. Translation: CASSLVSGWTGGTEAFF.

V gene TRBV9 combines with J gene TRBJ1-6, with D possibly being TRBD1 (6 bases). Germline V lookup: CDR1 SGDLS, CDR2 YYNGEE. Deletions cut 0 bases from V and 10 bases from J, with 17 bases between. The CDR3 spans 16 residues. CDR3 sequence: CASSVATIRGGSPLHF. CDR3 DNA: TGTGCCAGCAGCGTAGCTACGATCAGGGGTGGGTCACCCCTCCACTTT. Full variable domain (outside the CDR3, taken from reference TRBV9 and TRBJ1-6): DSGVTQTPKHLITATGQRVTLRCSPRSGDLSVYWYQQSLDQGLQFLIQYYNGEERAKGNILERFSAQQFPDLHSELNLSSLELGDSALYFCASSVATIRGGSPLHFGNGTRLTVT.

V gene TRBV28 combines with J gene TRBJ2-3; TRBD2 might be the D (5 bases). Trimming pared 4 bases from V and 1 base from J, leaving 24 bases between. CDR3 length: 19 amino acids. CDR1 is MDHEN, CDR2 SYDVKM, per germline. The CDR3 protein is CASSYPVDLAMLRTDTQYF. Here the CDR3 DNA reads TGTGCCAGCAGTTATCCCGTGGACCTAGCAATGCTACGCACAGATACGCAGTATTTT.

The DNA of the CDR3 is TGTGCCAGCAGTGATTCCATTGGGCCCCCTGGCTACACCTTC. It is translated as CASSDSIGPPGYTF. This rearrangement joins TRBV2 to TRBJ1-2; no firm D call. V lost 3 bases and J lost 7, with 15 bases in between. Looked up from germline, CDR1 is SNHLY and CDR2 is FYNNEI. This CDR3 is 14 amino acids long.

A remark on this clone: Other DNA sequences of this sample code for an identical CDR3. The rearrangement uses TRBV3-1 (or the pseudogene TRBV3-2) and TRBJ2-2, with a tentative D call TRBD2 (6 bases). The CDR3 consists of 14 residues. Germline CDR1 reads LGHDT; CDR2 reads YNNKEL (reference sequence). Trimming took off 1 base at V and 3 bases at J, with 6 bases between the two ends. The CDR3 nucleotides read TGTGCCAGCAGCCAAGCGGGGGACACCGGGGAGCTGTTTTTT. Encoded protein: CASSQAGDTGELFF.

The V gene is TRBV4-3, the J gene TRBJ1-2, with D perhaps TRBD1 (6 bases). V gave up 4 bases and J gave up 4 bases, with 19 bases separating them. This CDR3 region has 16 residues. Germline lookup yields CDR1 LGHNA and CDR2 YSLEER. CDR3 in amino acids: CASSPRTAPNGYGYTF. The CDR3 DNA follows: TGCGCCAGCAGCCCTCGGACAGCCCCAAATGGCTATGGCTACACCTTC.

In DNA form, the CDR3 reads TGTGCCAGCAGTTCGATGACAGGGGCTCCCTATGGCTACACCTTC. Translation gives CASSSMTGAPYGYTF. The V call is TRBV28, the J call TRBJ1-2, with TRBD1 identical over 8 bases. There are 15 residues in the CDR3. V lost 4 bases to trimming and J lost 4 bases; unmatched junction nucleotides: 8. CDR1 MDHEN and CDR2 SYDVKM come from the germline V gene.

This sequence joins TRBV6-5 and TRBJ2-7, with TRBD2 identical over 7 bases. Germline CDR1 is MNHEY and CDR2 is SVGAGI. J was trimmed by 3 bases and V by 7 bases; bases with no gene match: 6. The CDR3 loop spans 13 amino acids. DNA for the CDR3: TGTGCCAGCATTCCTGGGGAGGGCTACGAGCAGTACTTC. Its protein product is CASIPGEGYEQYF.

The chain couples TRBV28 to TRBJ1-2; D gene uncertain. From germline, CDR1 is MDHEN and CDR2 SYDVKM. The CDR3 contains 12 residues. Trimming took off 6 bases at V and 5 bases at J, with 10 bases between the two ends. CDR3 amino acids: CASSNRPYGYTF. As DNA, the CDR3 is TGTGCCAGCAGCAACAGACCTTATGGCTACACCTTC.

In its sample, this clone was seen once. The J gene is TRBJ2-1, the V gene TRBV11-3, with D possibly matching TRBD2 (5 bases). The V gene lost 0 bases and the J gene lost 4 bases, with 10 bases spanning the gap. Germline CDR1 reads SGHNT; CDR2 reads YENEEA. This CDR3 has 15 residues. DNA of the CDR3: TGTGCCAGCAGCTTAGATCGGGGAGAGTACAATGAGCAGTTCTTC. This translates into CASSLDRGEYNEQFF. The full variable domain, in which reference TRBV11-3 and TRBJ2-1 provide the parts outside the CDR3, is EAGVVQSPRYKIIEKKQPVAFWCNPISGHNTLYWYLQNLGQGPELLIRYENEEAVDDSQLPKDRFSAERLKGVDSTLKIQPAELGDSAVYLCASSLDRGEYNEQFFGPGTRLTVL.

This clone came up a few times. V usage is TRBV5-4 and J usage is TRBJ2-1, with no clear D. V dropped 3 bases and J dropped 0 bases, with 10 bases sitting between them. Germline CDR1 is SGHNT and CDR2 is YYREEE (reference sequence). The CDR3 runs 15 residues. The CDR3 nucleotides are TGTGCCAGCAGCTCCCAGGAATTCTCCTACAATGAGCAGTTCTTC. This translates into CASSSQEFSYNEQFF.

This sequence joins TRBV6-5 and TRBJ2-1, with 7 bases fitting TRBD2. J lost 4 bases, V lost 5 bases, and 5 bases had no gene match. The CDR3 consists of 14 residues. Germline values: CDR1 MNHEY, CDR2 SVGAGI. This chain's CDR3 is CASSRLADYNEQFF. The CDR3 nucleotides are TGTGCCAGCAGTCGTCTAGCGGATTACAATGAGCAGTTCTTC.

The gene calls are TRBV7-8 and TRBJ1-1, with D maybe TRBD1 (5 bases). CDR1 is SGHVS, CDR2 FQNEAQ, per germline. The V end was cut by 8 bases, the J end by 2 bases, with 21 bases between. This CDR3 spans 16 amino acids. This CDR3 is CASQNTGEGTNTEAFF. The CDR3 DNA is TGTGCCAGCCAAAACACAGGCGAGGGGACTAACACTGAAGCTTTCTTT.

A single count supports this clone. This sequence joins TRBV29-1 and TRBJ2-7, with a tentative D call TRBD2 (5 bases). CDR3 size: 13 residues. Germline loops: CDR1 SQVTM, CDR2 ANQGSEA. V lost 7 bases to trimming and J lost 2 bases, with 15 bases between them. The CDR3 DNA sequence: TGCAGCGGTGGATCCCGGGATACCTACGAGCAGTACTTC. It encodes CSGGSRDTYEQYF.

This clone came up once. The J gene is TRBJ2-2, the V gene TRBV9, with 8 bases aligning to TRBD1. Germline V lookup: CDR1 SGDLS, CDR2 YYNGEE. This CDR3 is built from 17 residues. After removal of 0 bases from V and 5 bases from J, the junction contained 9 bases not matched to a gene. Here the CDR3 reads CASSVARTGRGTGELFF. The CDR3 DNA sequence: TGTGCCAGCAGCGTAGCTCGGACAGGGCGGGGAACCGGGGAGCTGTTTTTT.

This clone was recorded once. This chain joins TRBV28 and TRBJ1-6, with D maybe TRBD1 (5 bases). The germline V gene has CDR1 MDHEN and CDR2 SYDVKM. The CDR3 sequence is 16 residues long. Trimming stripped 2 bases from V and 3 bases from J, with 11 bases between. Here the CDR3 DNA reads TGTGCCAGCAGTTTACCAGGGCCTTTCTATAATTCACCCCTCCACTTT. Protein sequence: CASSLPGPFYNSPLHF.